This TCR beta chain derives from a study of molecular identifiers for immune sequencing clone quantification. CDR1 is DFQATT and CDR2 is SNEGSKA in the germline V gene (reference sequence). CDR3 length equals 14 residues. Naive CD8 T cells were picked out by sorting for CD8+CD4-CCR7+CD45RA+. Regarding the study as a whole: Clones above 20 RNA copies contained over 97% of effector molecules and under 1% of naive molecules.

On this clonotype: The antigen remains unidentified. With a much larger clone just one base away, this may be a read error.

TCRdb processed the PCR reads anew with MiXCR; each CDR3 protein has one entry. The sample contains approximately 590,000 distinct CDR3 sequences, 25% of which appear only once. The gene calls are TRBV20-1 and TRBJ2-3; D may be TRBD1 or TRBD2 (5 bases each). The sequencing sample was made of naive CD8+ T cells from blood, with Jurkat cell RNA spiked in. The subset is: FACS-sorted CD8+CD4-CCR7+CD45RA+ naive T cells. The source of this sequence is a human donor in good health. Some libraries in this study had Jurkat cell RNA spiked in. CDR3 nucleotides: TGCAGTGCTCCAACTAGATTTTTGACAGATACGCAGTGTTTT. Translation: CSAPTRFLTDTQCF.